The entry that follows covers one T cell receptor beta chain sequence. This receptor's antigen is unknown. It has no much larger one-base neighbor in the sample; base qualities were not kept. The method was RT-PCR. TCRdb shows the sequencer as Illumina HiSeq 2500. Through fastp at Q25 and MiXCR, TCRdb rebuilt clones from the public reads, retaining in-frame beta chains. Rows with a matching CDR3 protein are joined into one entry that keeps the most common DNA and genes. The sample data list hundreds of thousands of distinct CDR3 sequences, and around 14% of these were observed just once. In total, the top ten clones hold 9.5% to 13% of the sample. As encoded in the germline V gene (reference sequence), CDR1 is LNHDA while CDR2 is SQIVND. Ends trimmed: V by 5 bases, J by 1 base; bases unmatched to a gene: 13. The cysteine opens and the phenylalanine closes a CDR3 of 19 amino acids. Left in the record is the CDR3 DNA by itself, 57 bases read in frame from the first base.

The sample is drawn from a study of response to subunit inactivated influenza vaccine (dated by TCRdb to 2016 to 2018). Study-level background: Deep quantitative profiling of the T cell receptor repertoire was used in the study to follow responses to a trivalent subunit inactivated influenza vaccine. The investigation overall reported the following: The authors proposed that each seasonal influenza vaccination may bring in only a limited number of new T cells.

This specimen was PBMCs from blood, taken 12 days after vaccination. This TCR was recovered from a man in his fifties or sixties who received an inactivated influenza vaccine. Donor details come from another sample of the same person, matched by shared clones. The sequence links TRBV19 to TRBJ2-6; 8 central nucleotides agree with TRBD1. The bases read TGTGCCAGTAGTGCCCCTTGGACAGGGCGGACTTCTGGGGCCAACGTCCTGACTTTC. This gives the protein CASSAPWTGRTSGANVLTF.